This entry lists 2 T cell receptor beta chains sequenced from one sample in a study of blood T cell repertoires in COVID-19. Here immunoSEQ multiplex PCR was the method, and the copy in TCRdb shows in-frame clones only, minus some. The profile shows 87,000 or so clones, around nine tenths of them singletons. The sequencing sample was made of peripheral blood. These receptors were taken from a woman over 75 with acute or convalescent COVID-19.

The chain joins TRBV18 to TRBJ2-7; TRBD2 aligns across 9 bases. The CDR3 has 15 amino acids. The V segment lost 0 bases and the J segment 5 bases; nucleotides outside the gene matches: 5. The germline V gene has CDR1 KGHSH and CDR2 LQKENI. Here the CDR3 reads CASSPPERGAHEQYF. For the CDR3, the DNA is TGTGCCAGCTCACCACCCGAGCGGGGGGCACACGAGCAGTACTTC.

This clone was seen a few times. The V gene is TRBV2, the J gene TRBJ1-2; D remains unclear. This CDR3 region has 11 residues. The germline V gene encodes CDR1 SNHLY and CDR2 FYNNEI. V was pared by 6 bases and J by 4 bases, with 6 bases between. CDR3 sequence reads: CASSNSYGYTF. CDR3 in DNA: TGTGCCAGCAGCAACTCCTATGGCTACACCTTC.